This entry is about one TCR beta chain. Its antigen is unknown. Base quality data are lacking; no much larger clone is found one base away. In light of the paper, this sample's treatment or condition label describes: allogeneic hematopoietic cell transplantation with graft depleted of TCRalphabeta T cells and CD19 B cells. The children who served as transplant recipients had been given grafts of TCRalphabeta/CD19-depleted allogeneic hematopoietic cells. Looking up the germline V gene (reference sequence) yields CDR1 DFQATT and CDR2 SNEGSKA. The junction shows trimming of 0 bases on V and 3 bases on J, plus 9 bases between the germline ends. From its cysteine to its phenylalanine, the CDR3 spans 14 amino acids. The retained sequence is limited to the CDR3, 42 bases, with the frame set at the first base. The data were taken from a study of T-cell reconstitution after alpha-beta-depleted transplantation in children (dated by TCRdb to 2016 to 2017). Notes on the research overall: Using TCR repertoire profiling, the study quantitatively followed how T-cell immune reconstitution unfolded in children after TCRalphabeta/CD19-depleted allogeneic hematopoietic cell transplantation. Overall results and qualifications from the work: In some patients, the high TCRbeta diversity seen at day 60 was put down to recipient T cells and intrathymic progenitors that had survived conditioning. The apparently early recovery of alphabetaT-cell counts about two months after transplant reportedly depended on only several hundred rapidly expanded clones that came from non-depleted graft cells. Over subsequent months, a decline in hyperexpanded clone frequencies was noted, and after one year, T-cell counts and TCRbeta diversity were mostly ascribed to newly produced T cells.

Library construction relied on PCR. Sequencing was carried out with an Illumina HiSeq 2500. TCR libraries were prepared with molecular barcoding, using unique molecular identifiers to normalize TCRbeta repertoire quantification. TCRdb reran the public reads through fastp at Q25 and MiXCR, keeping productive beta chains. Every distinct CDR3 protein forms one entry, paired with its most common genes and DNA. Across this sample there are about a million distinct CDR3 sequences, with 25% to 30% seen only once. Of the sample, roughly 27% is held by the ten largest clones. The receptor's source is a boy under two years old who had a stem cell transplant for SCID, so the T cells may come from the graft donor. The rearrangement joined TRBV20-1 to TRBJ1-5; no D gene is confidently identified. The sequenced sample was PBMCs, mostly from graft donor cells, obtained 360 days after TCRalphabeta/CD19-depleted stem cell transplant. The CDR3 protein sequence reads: CSARDRALNQPQHF. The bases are TGCAGTGCTAGAGATCGGGCCCTCAATCAGCCCCAGCATTTT.